This T cell receptor beta chain is from a study of CD8 T cells in ankylosing spondylitis. This clonotype was observed at least ten times. Its antigen remains unidentified. At one boundary the junction diverges from the germline segment, which might be a read error. The length of the CDR3 is 15 residues. CDR1 and CDR2 from the germline V gene are PRHDT and FYEKMQ (reference sequence). TCRdb re-derived calls from the 5' RACE reads in MiXCR, one entry per CDR3 protein. Among some 130,000 distinct CDR3 sequences listed, about 7% were seen once. Study-wide results and caveats: Clones linked with disease were CD8+ and fairly uncommon in the peripheral blood.

The clonotype was recovered from a female donor with ankylosing spondylitis or in good health (not recorded which). The chain joins TRBV13 to TRBJ1-1; maybe TRBD1 (6 bases). The specimen sequenced was blood, either unsorted or a sorted T cell fraction (not recorded which). CDR3 region: CASSLAGGLGTEAFF. The CDR3 DNA reads TGCGCCAGCAGCTTGGCCGGGGGCCTGGGAACTGAAGCTTTCTTT.